A selection of T cell receptor beta chains follows, all from one sample in a study of T cell clonotyping in hematopoietic cell transplantation. Method: immunoSEQ multiplex PCR; TCRdb's copy keeps in-frame clones and lacks some. Here the sample spans approximately 10,000 clones, around 93% being singletons. Source material: peripheral blood mononuclear cells. The receptors here all came from a woman between 45 and 65 years old in good health. Some clones in this sample may be carry-over from other donors' samples. Both conserved end residues are part of each CDR3. D genes are given only for firm matches. Clone size is given for some rows only: seen once, a few or many times, or a class if the clone is expanded.

d_gene	abundance	v_gene	j_gene	CDR3nt	CDR3aa
-	-	TRBV9	TRBJ1-1	TGTGCCAGCAGCGTAGGGGGGGAAACTGAAGCTTTCTTT	CASSVGGETEAFF
-	-	TRBV19	TRBJ1-2	TGTGCCAGTACGGCCCCGAAGATAATCAACTATGGCTACACCTTC	CASTAPKIINYGYTF
-	-	TRBV4-2	TRBJ1-2	TGTGCCAGCAGCCAGGCACGAGGACAGAAACATGGCTACACCTTC	CASSQARGQKHGYTF
-	once	TRBV7-6	TRBJ2-1	TGTGCCAGCAGCTCGGGACGTAGCTACGCGGTTGAGCAGTTCTTC	CASSSGRSYAVEQFF
-	once	TRBV4-3	TRBJ2-7	TGCGCCAGCAGCCAAGATGCAGGGTCCCGCTACGAGCAGTACTTC	CASSQDAGSRYEQYF
TRBD1	-	TRBV11-2	TRBJ2-7	TGTGCCAGCAGCACCGAGCGGACAGGGCCCTACGAGCAGTACTTC	CASSTERTGPYEQYF
-	few	TRBV7-9	TRBJ2-7	TGTGCCAGCAGCTTAGGAGGCAGGGGCTACGAGCAGTACTTC	CASSLGGRGYEQYF
-	-	TRBV19	TRBJ2-3	TGTGCCAGTAAGGACAGCACAGATACGCAGTATTTT	CASKDSTDTQYF
TRBD2	-	TRBV7-3	TRBJ2-1	TGTGCCAGCAGGTCGGGTAGCGGGGTTAACAATGAGCAGTTCTTC	CASRSGSGVNNEQFF
-	-	TRBV11-1	TRBJ1-3	TGTGCCAGCAGCTTGCGGCGGAGCTCTGGAAACACCATATATTTT	CASSLRRSSGNTIYF
-	-	TRBV7-6	TRBJ1-5	TGTGCCAGCAGCTGGGACTGGAATCAGCCCCAGCATTTT	CASSWDWNQPQHF
-	-	TRBV5-1	TRBJ2-7	TGCGCCAGCAGCAGGTTCGGGACAAGCTACGAGCAGTACTTC	CASSRFGTSYEQYF
-	once	TRBV4-3	TRBJ2-3	TGCGCCAGCAGCCAAGGTTTTGGCGGGGCCGGCGGGACGCAGTATTTT	CASSQGFGGAGGTQYF
-	-	TRBV4-3	TRBJ1-2	TGCGCCAGCAGCCGGGACAAGCTTTATGGCTACACCTTC	CASSRDKLYGYTF
-	-	TRBV27	TRBJ1-2	TGTGCCAGCCATACGGTCGGGGGGGGCAGTTATGGCTACACCTTC	CASHTVGGGSYGYTF
-	-	TRBV4-1	TRBJ2-2	TGCGCCAGCAGGGTTGAAGCGTCAGGCGGGGAGCTGTTTTTT	CASRVEASGGELFF
TRBD1	-	TRBV6-1	TRBJ2-6	TGTGCCAGCAGTGAATTGGAGACAGGGGCGTTCTTTGGGGCCAACGTCCTGACTTTC	CASSELETGAFFGANVLTF
TRBD1	-	TRBV11-2	TRBJ1-1	TGTGCCAGCAGCTCCCGGACAGGATCGAACACTGAAGCTTTCTTT	CASSSRTGSNTEAFF
-	-	TRBV5-1	TRBJ2-5	TGCGCCAGCAGCTACGGGTCCTATGGGACCCAGTACTTC	CASSYGSYGTQYF
TRBD2	-	TRBV7-9	TRBJ2-5	TGTGCCAGCAGCTCCCCACTGGGACTAGTAAAGACCCAGTACTTC	CASSSPLGLVKTQYF
-	-	TRBV5-6	TRBJ1-5	TGTGCCAGCAGCTTATTTTCCGGGTTGCTGAATCAGCCCCAGCATTTT	CASSLFSGLLNQPQHF
TRBD1	-	TRBV27	TRBJ1-1	TGTGCCAGCAAACGGGGGGGGCGGACAGGGGGTTTCACTGAAGCTTTCTTT	CASKRGGRTGGFTEAFF
-	few	TRBV4-3	TRBJ1-1	TGCGCCAGCAGCCAACAGGGGTTTGGGGCCACTGAAGCTTTCTTT	CASSQQGFGATEAFF
-	-	TRBV7-3	TRBJ2-2	TGTGCCAGCAGCTTCGGAGCGGAGCCCGGGGAGCTGTTTTTT	CASSFGAEPGELFF
TRBD2	-	TRBV2	TRBJ2-5	TGTGCCAGCAGTGGAATACAATCCCAGCGGGGGGGCGACTTC	CASSGIQSQRGGDF
-	-	TRBV19	TRBJ1-1	TGTGCCAGTAGTCAGGGTATGAACACTGAAGCTTTCTTT	CASSQGMNTEAFF
-	-	TRBV29-1	TRBJ2-7	TGCAGCGCGAGAGGGCTATCAAACTCCTACGAGCAGTACTTC	CSARGLSNSYEQYF
-	-	TRBV6-4	TRBJ2-3	TGTGCCAGCAGCGGCGGGGAGACAGATACGCAGTATTTT	CASSGGETDTQYF
-	-	TRBV6-6	TRBJ1-5	TGTGCCAGCAGTACCCTAGGACAGAGGAAGCATTTT	CASSTLGQRKHF
-	-	TRBV29-1	TRBJ1-2	TGCAGCGTAGACTCGATACAGGGTCGTGGCTACACCTTC	CSVDSIQGRGYTF
TRBD1	-	TRBV9	TRBJ2-7	TGTGCCAGCAGCCCCAGGCCTGGACAGGGATCGCTCTCCTACGAGCAGTACTTC	CASSPRPGQGSLSYEQYF
TRBD1	-	TRBV29-1	TRBJ1-5	TGCAGCGTTGGGACAGGCATGGGTCAGCCCCAGCATTTT	CSVGTGMGQPQHF
-	-	TRBV30	TRBJ1-1	TGTGCCTGGAGTGTTTATGTGAACACTGAAGCTTTCTTT	CAWSVYVNTEAFF
TRBD2	-	TRBV6-4	TRBJ2-1	TGTGCCAGCAGTGACTCTGGCGGGGGGGCCAATGAGCAGTTCTTC	CASSDSGGGANEQFF
-	-	TRBV29-1	TRBJ2-3	TGCAGCGTTAAGGGCACAGATACGCAGTATTTT	CSVKGTDTQYF
-	-	TRBV19	TRBJ2-7	TGTGCCAGTAGTCCCGAGGGCGGGGCTACCTACGAGCAGTACTTC	CASSPEGGATYEQYF
-	once	TRBV29-1	TRBJ2-3	TGCAGCAACATCAGCCCGGGACCTATGGGCGCAGATACGCAGTATTTT	CSNISPGPMGADTQYF
TRBD1	-	TRBV11-2	TRBJ2-7	TGTGCCAGCAGCCTATGGACAGGGGCTATGAGGGAGCAGTACTTC	CASSLWTGAMREQYF
-	once	TRBV5-1	TRBJ2-7	TGCGCCAGCAGCCAGATGGGCGAGCAGTACTTC	CASSQMGEQYF
-	-	TRBV30	TRBJ1-6	TGTGCCTGGACTGCCTTTAATTCACCCCTCCACTTT	CAWTAFNSPLHF
-	-	TRBV5-4	TRBJ2-5	TGTGCCAGCGGACCCTCGGGGGGCACCTTCCAAGAGACCCAGTACTTC	CASGPSGGTFQETQYF
-	-	TRBV6-5	TRBJ1-3	TGTGCCAGCAGTTCCCCCGGGGGAAACACCATATATTTT	CASSSPGGNTIYF
-	-	TRBV11-2	TRBJ2-1	TGTGCCAGCAGCTTAACGGGGGCAAACAATGAGCAGTTCTTC	CASSLTGANNEQFF
TRBD2	-	TRBV4-1	TRBJ2-7	TGCGCCAGCAGCCACTCCCCCAGGGTAGCGGGGGGGCGCGAGCAGTACTTC	CASSHSPRVAGGREQYF
-	-	TRBV19	TRBJ1-4	TGTGCCAGTAGGCGATCGGGGGTCCCGAATGAAAAACTGTTTTTT	CASRRSGVPNEKLFF
-	-	TRBV4-3	TRBJ2-1	TGCGCCAGCAGCCAAGATAGCTTAACAAGGCAGTTCTTC	CASSQDSLTRQFF
TRBD2	-	TRBV27	TRBJ2-1	TGTGCCAGCAGTCGAAACAGCGGGGGGGGGACCTACAATGAGCAGTTCTTC	CASSRNSGGGTYNEQFF
TRBD2	-	TRBV6-4	TRBJ2-3	TGTGCCAGCAGTCTCGGACTAGCGGGGGGCACAGATACGCAGTATTTT	CASSLGLAGGTDTQYF
-	-	TRBV7-9	TRBJ2-7	TGTGCCAGCAGCTCCCGGCTCGCGGGGGCTTACTACGAGCAGTACTTC	CASSSRLAGAYYEQYF